A selection of T cell receptor beta chains follows, all from one sample in a study of T cell repertoires and HLA-DP antigens. Some clones are missing from TCRdb's copy, which holds only in-frame ones; the method was immunoSEQ multiplex PCR. The sample yields tens of thousands of clones, around four fifths seen once. These receptors lack a known antigen. Sequencing used CD4+ T cells from PBMCs. The receptors derive from a man aged 60-69 years in good health and CMV-seronegative. Both conserved end residues are part of each CDR3. Each record gives: clone size, D gene, J gene, V gene, CDR3 protein, CDR3 DNA. A D gene is named only where the DNA matches it firmly. Not every row has a clone size; where given, it reads once, few, many or a size class.

>-|-|TRBJ2-2|TRBV4-1
CASSQPRKTGELFF
TGCGCCAGCAGCCAACCGCGCAAGACCGGGGAGCTGTTTTTT
>many|-|TRBJ1-5|TRBV2
CASSRQVDQPQHF
TGTGCCAGTTCCCGGCAGGTTGATCAGCCCCAGCATTTT
>few|-|TRBJ1-2|TRBV6-9
CASTCTGGPYGYTF
TGTGCCAGCACGTGTACAGGAGGGCCCTATGGCTACACCTTC
>few|TRBD2|TRBJ2-7|TRBV5-4
CASSRSGETNEQYF
TGTGCCAGCAGTCGTAGCGGGGAGACGAACGAGCAGTACTTC
>-|-|TRBJ1-1|TRBV7-2
CASSSGGRTEAFF
TGTGCCAGCAGCTCTGGGGGGAGAACTGAAGCTTTCTTT
>-|TRBD1|TRBJ1-2|TRBV18
CASSPRSGQGVDGYTF
TGTGCCAGCTCACCGCGGTCGGGACAGGGGGTAGATGGCTACACCTTC
>-|TRBD2|TRBJ2-3|TRBV5-1
CASSLGGLAGVGDTQYF
TGCGCCAGCAGCTTGGGGGGACTAGCGGGAGTGGGAGATACGCAGTATTTT
>-|TRBD2|TRBJ2-1|TRBV7-2
CASSLAGVSGGPNEQFF
TGTGCCAGCAGCTTAGCGGGTGTTAGCGGGGGGCCTAATGAGCAGTTCTTC
>-|-|TRBJ1-2|TRBV5-1
CASSLEGIWDYTF
TGCGCCAGCAGCTTGGAGGGGATTTGGGACTACACCTTC
>-|TRBD2|TRBJ2-2|TRBV6-4
CASREREGGIGELFF
TGTGCCAGCAGAGAGCGGGAGGGAGGGATCGGGGAGCTGTTTTTT
>-|TRBD1|TRBJ1-4|TRBV7-9
CASSPDRAGNEKLFF
TGTGCCAGCAGCCCCGACAGGGCAGGAAATGAAAAACTGTTTTTT
>-|TRBD1|TRBJ1-3|TRBV5-6
CASSLVDRGVGNTIYF
TGTGCCAGCAGCTTGGTGGACAGGGGTGTAGGAAACACCATATATTTT
>-|-|TRBJ1-1|TRBV7-9
CASSLPTGMNTEAFF
TGTGCCAGCAGCTTACCGACAGGTATGAACACTGAAGCTTTCTTT
>-|-|TRBJ1-2|TRBV7-8
CASSYNRDHYGYTF
TGTGCCAGCAGCTATAACAGGGATCACTATGGCTACACCTTC
>once|TRBD2|TRBJ2-3|TRBV10-1
CASSSGLAPDTQYF
TGCGCCAGCAGTTCCGGACTAGCGCCGGATACGCAGTATTTT
>-|-|TRBJ2-1|TRBV6-6
CASIKNLGNEQFF
TGTGCCAGCATTAAGAATCTGGGGAATGAGCAGTTCTTC
>-|TRBD1|TRBJ1-1|TRBV9
CASSVDQTGGDTEAFF
TGTGCCAGCAGCGTAGATCAGACAGGGGGGGATACTGAAGCTTTCTTT
>few|-|TRBJ1-5|TRBV6-5
CASSYSYGQLQPQHF
TGTGCCAGCAGTTACTCGTACGGACAGTTACAGCCCCAGCATTTT
>-|-|TRBJ1-2|TRBV27
CASSLSGRSRVDYGYTF
TGTGCCAGCAGTTTATCAGGGCGGAGTAGGGTGGACTATGGCTACACCTTC
>few|-|TRBJ1-6|TRBV10-3
CAISVGTARDSPLHF
TGTGCCATCAGTGTTGGGACCGCCCGGGATTCACCCCTCCACTTT
>once|TRBD1|TRBJ1-5|TRBV10-3
CAISVGGQGSHQPQHF
TGTGCCATCAGTGTTGGGGGACAGGGGTCGCATCAGCCCCAGCATTTT
>-|TRBD1|TRBJ2-5|TRBV7-2
CASSLETGYQETQYF
TGTGCCAGCAGCTTAGAGACAGGGTACCAAGAGACCCAGTACTTC
>-|-|TRBJ1-5|TRBV30
CAWSNGGTQPQHF
TGTGCCTGGAGCAACGGAGGGACTCAGCCCCAGCATTTT
>-|TRBD1|TRBJ1-2|TRBV7-2
CARRTGSDYLTF
TGTGCCAGAAGGACAGGGTCCGATTACCTCACCTTC
>-|-|TRBJ1-5|TRBV29-1
CSVAQGPSNQPQHF
TGCAGCGTCGCCCAAGGACCTAGCAATCAGCCCCAGCATTTT
>once|TRBD1|TRBJ2-7|TRBV2
CASSESSGTGVEQYF
TGTGCCAGCAGTGAATCCTCCGGGACAGGGGTCGAGCAGTACTTC
>few|-|TRBJ2-2|TRBV9
CASSVEDSGVSGELFF
TGTGCCAGCAGCGTAGAAGACTCCGGAGTGTCCGGGGAGCTGTTTTTT
>-|-|TRBJ1-1|TRBV10-3
CAISESSGRANTEAFF
TGTGCCATCAGTGAGTCGAGCGGCAGGGCGAACACTGAAGCTTTCTTT
>-|TRBD1|TRBJ1-2|TRBV9
CASSPRDSFSMGYTF
TGTGCCAGCAGCCCCCGGGACAGCTTTTCTATGGGCTACACCTTC
>-|TRBD2|TRBJ2-3|TRBV10-3
CAIRPGGGRADTQYF
TGTGCCATCAGGCCGGGGGGGGGCCGGGCCGATACGCAGTATTTT
>-|-|TRBJ1-1|TRBV5-4
CASSSRRGEAFF
TGTGCCAGCAGCTCTAGACGGGGAGAAGCTTTCTTT
>-|-|TRBJ2-1|TRBV30
CAWSVGDNNEQFF
TGTGCCTGGAGTGTAGGGGATAACAATGAGCAGTTCTTC
>-|TRBD1|TRBJ2-3|TRBV5-1
CASSTEDRGPDTQYF
TGCGCCAGCAGCACAGAAGACAGGGGGCCAGATACGCAGTATTTT
>-|-|TRBJ1-2|TRBV6-1
CASRPELATGYTF
TGTGCCAGCAGGCCCGAACTGGCTACGGGCTACACCTTC
>few|-|TRBJ2-3|TRBV29-1
CSVQTVGDTQYF
TGCAGCGTACAGACAGTAGGGGATACGCAGTATTTT
>-|-|TRBJ2-2|TRBV7-7
CASSSRNTGELFF
TGTGCCAGCAGCTCAAGGAACACCGGGGAGCTGTTTTTT
>-|-|TRBJ1-1|TRBV7-2
CASSLAGGFEAFF
TGTGCCAGCAGCTTAGCAGGGGGATTTGAAGCTTTCTTT
>-|-|TRBJ2-7|TRBV29-1
CSVRQESSYEQYF
TGCAGCGTTCGACAGGAAAGCTCCTACGAGCAGTACTTC
>few|-|TRBJ2-2|TRBV5-4
CASIGGGNTGELFF
TGTGCCAGCATCGGGGGAGGGAACACCGGGGAGCTGTTTTTT
>-|TRBD1|TRBJ1-2|TRBV5-6
CASSPQGPYGYTF
TGTGCCAGCAGCCCACAGGGGCCCTATGGCTACACCTTC
>-|TRBD1|TRBJ2-5|TRBV7-9
CASRPQGAGQETQYF
TGTGCCAGCAGACCCCAGGGGGCGGGGCAAGAGACCCAGTACTTC
>-|-|TRBJ2-5|TRBV15
CATSRAPGETQYF
TGTGCCACCAGCAGAGCTCCGGGAGAGACCCAGTACTTC
>-|-|TRBJ1-2|TRBV19
CASRKTRQATFYGYTF
TGTGCCAGTAGAAAAACTAGACAGGCGACCTTCTATGGCTACACCTTC
>few|-|TRBJ1-5|TRBV19
CASSISTEVPQHF
TGTGCCAGTAGTATCTCCACGGAGGTGCCCCAGCATTTT
>-|TRBD1|TRBJ1-1|TRBV15
CATSRGQRSEAFF
TGTGCCACCAGCAGGGGACAGCGTAGTGAAGCTTTCTTT
>-|-|TRBJ2-3|TRBV20-1
CSATKSDTQYF
TGCAGTGCTACCAAATCCGATACGCAGTATTTT
>-|TRBD1|TRBJ2-5|TRBV19
CASTPRTGGRETQYF
TGTGCCAGTACCCCCCGGACAGGGGGTCGGGAGACCCAGTACTTC
>-|TRBD1|TRBJ2-7|TRBV7-2
CASSPAGTGVHEQYF
TGTGCCAGCAGCCCAGCCGGGACAGGGGTCCACGAGCAGTACTTC
>-|TRBD1|TRBJ1-2|TRBV11-2
CASSRDRGTYGYTF
TGTGCCAGCAGCCGGGACAGGGGTACCTATGGCTACACCTTC
>-|-|TRBJ1-6|TRBV7-2
CASSSQGNSPLHF
TGTGCCAGCAGCTCACAGGGAAATTCACCCCTCCACTTT
>-|-|TRBJ2-7|TRBV7-2
CASSRERSYEQYF
TGTGCCAGCAGCCGTGAAAGGTCCTACGAGCAGTACTTC
>-|TRBD2|TRBJ2-3|TRBV18
CASSLSGGSTDTQYF
TGTGCCAGCTCGCTTAGCGGGGGGAGCACAGATACGCAGTATTTT
>-|-|TRBJ1-2|TRBV2
CASSESRPNYGYTF
TGTGCCAGCAGTGAGTCCAGGCCTAACTATGGCTACACCTTC
>-|TRBD1|TRBJ1-4|TRBV7-2
CASSSDRFNEKLFF
TGTGCCAGCAGCTCGGACAGGTTTAATGAAAAACTGTTTTTT
>-|TRBD1|TRBJ2-3|TRBV5-1
CASSLRDSRTDTQYF
TGCGCCAGCAGCTTGAGGGACAGTCGCACAGATACGCAGTATTTT
>-|-|TRBJ2-7|TRBV5-6
CASSLAWPGGSEQYF
TGTGCCAGCAGCTTGGCCTGGCCAGGGGGGTCCGAGCAGTACTTC
>-|-|TRBJ1-2|TRBV27
CASSLSGGYGYTF
TGTGCCAGCAGTTTATCTGGGGGCTATGGCTACACCTTC
>-|TRBD1|TRBJ1-6|TRBV30
CAWSPGTANSPLHF
TGTGCCTGGAGTCCTGGGACAGCCAATTCACCCCTCCACTTT
>-|-|TRBJ2-2|TRBV2
CASSEGLVTANTGELFF
TGTGCCAGCAGTGAAGGTTTAGTGACAGCGAACACCGGGGAGCTGTTTTTT
>few|TRBD1|TRBJ1-2|TRBV19
CASSAHRDRGQDGYTF
TGTGCCAGTAGTGCCCACAGGGACAGGGGGCAGGATGGCTACACCTTC